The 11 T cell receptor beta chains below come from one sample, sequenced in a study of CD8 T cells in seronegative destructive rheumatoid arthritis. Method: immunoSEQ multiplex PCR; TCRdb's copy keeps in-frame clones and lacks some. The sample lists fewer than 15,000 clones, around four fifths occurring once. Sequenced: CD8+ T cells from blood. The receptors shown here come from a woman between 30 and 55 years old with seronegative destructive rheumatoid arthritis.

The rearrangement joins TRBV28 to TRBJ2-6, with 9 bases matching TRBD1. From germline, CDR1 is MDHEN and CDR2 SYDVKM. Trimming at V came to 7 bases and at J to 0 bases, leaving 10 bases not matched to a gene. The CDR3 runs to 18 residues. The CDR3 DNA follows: TGTGCCAGCACAGACCGGGACAGGGCTACCTCTGGGGCCAACGTCCTGACTTTC. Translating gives CASTDRDRATSGANVLTF.

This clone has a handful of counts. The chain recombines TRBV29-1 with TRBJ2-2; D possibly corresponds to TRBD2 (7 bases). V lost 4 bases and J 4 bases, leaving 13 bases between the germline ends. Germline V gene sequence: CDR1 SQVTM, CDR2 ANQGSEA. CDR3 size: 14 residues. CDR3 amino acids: CSVAGGLGTGELFF. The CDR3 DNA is TGCAGCGTTGCGGGGGGCTTGGGCACCGGGGAGCTGTTTTTT.

In DNA form, the CDR3 reads TGTGCCAGCACCGTAGGGGGGGGGTACAACACTGAAGCTTTCTTT. Its translation: CASTVGGGYNTEAFF. This chain connects TRBV27 to TRBJ1-1, with a weak D call TRBD1 (6 bases). Looked up from germline, CDR1 is MNHEY and CDR2 is SMNVEV (reference sequence). The CDR3 has 15 residues. Trimming took 7 bases from V and 2 from J, leaving 17 bases between them.

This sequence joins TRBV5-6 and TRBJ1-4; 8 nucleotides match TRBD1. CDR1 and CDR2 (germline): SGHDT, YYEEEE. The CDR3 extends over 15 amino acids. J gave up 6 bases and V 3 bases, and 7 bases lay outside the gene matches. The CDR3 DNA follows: TGTGCCAGCAGCTCGCCGGACAGGGAGGATGAAAAACTGTTTTTT. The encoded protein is CASSSPDREDEKLFF.

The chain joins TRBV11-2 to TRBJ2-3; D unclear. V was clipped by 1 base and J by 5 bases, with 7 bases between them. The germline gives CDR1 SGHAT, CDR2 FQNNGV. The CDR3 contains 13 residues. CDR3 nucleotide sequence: TGTGCCAGCAGCTTAGTCTACGGAGATACGCAGTATTTT. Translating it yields CASSLVYGDTQYF.

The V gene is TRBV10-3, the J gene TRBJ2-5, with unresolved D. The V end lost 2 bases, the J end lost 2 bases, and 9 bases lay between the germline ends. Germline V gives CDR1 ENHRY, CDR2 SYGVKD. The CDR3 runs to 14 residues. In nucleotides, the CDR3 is TGTGCCATCAGTGAGCCATCCGGTCAAGAGACCCAGTACTTC. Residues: CAISEPSGQETQYF.

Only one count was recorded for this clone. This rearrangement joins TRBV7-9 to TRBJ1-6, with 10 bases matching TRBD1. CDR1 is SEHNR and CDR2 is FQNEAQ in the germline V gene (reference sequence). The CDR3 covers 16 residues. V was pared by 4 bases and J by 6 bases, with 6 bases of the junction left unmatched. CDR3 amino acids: CASSSKGQGRNSPLHF. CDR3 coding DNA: TGTGCCAGCAGCTCCAAGGGACAGGGGCGTAATTCACCCCTCCACTTT.

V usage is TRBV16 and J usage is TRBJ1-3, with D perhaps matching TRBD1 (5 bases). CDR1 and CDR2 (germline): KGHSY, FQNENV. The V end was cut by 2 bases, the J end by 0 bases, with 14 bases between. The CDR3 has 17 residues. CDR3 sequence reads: CASSQGAGTVSGNTIYF. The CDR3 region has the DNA TGTGCCAGCAGCCAAGGGGCGGGAACTGTCTCTGGAAACACCATATATTTT.

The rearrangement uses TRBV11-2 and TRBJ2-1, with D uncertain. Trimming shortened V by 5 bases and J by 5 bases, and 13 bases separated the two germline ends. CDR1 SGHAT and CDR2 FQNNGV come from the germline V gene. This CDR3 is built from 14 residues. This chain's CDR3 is CASSPRSAHNEQFF. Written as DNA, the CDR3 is TGTGCCAGCAGCCCGCGAAGCGCGCACAATGAGCAGTTCTTC. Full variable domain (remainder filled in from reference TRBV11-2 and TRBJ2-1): EAGVAQSPRYKIIEKRQSVAFWCNPISGHATLYWYQQILGQGPKLLIQFQNNGVVDDSQLPKDRFSAERLKGVDSTLKIQPAKLEDSAVYLCASSPRSAHNEQFFGPGTRLTVL.

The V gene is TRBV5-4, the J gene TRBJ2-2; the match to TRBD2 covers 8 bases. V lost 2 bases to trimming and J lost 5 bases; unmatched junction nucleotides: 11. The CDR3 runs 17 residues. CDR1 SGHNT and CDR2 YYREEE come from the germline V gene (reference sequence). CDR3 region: CASSFETGGPRTGELFF. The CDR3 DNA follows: TGTGCCAGCAGCTTTGAAACGGGGGGGCCGAGGACCGGGGAGCTGTTTTTT.

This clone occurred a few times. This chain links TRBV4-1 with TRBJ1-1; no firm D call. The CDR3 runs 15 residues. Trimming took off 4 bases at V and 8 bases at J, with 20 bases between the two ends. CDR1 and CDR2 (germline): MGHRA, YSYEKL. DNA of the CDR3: TGCGCCAGCAGCCCCGAAAGAGGTCCCAAGTCAGAAGCTTTCTTT. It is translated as CASSPERGPKSEAFF.